This T cell receptor beta chain was sequenced during a study of T cell responses to AZD1222 COVID-19 vaccine. Study-wide context: Pooling covered second doses at about 4 or about 12 weeks.

The data were produced by immunoSEQ multiplex PCR, yet TCRdb's version contains in-frame clones alone and is incomplete. The table records 75,000 to 100,000 clones, around 94% of them present only once. On this clone itself: Its target is not known.

Study results and caveats: CD4 TCRs linked to vaccination spanned spike, dominating at 160-218 and 743-854. Reportedly, nearly half of unique spike TCRs recognized epitopes outside B.1.351/B.1.1.7 mutations. Repertoires in all cases were sampled only once the peak T cell response had passed.

V was shortened by 4 bases and J by 4 bases, with 29 bases between the two germline ends. From germline, CDR1 is SGHNT and CDR2 YYREEE (reference sequence). This CDR3 region has 19 residues. The chain is built from TRBV5-4 and TRBJ1-1; D not resolved. This sample comprised peripheral blood, obtained on day 0 of AZD1222 vaccination. The receptor comes from an adult in good health. The CDR3 here is CASSDPSLGVFGEGTEAFF. In DNA, the CDR3 is TGTGCCAGCAGCGACCCTTCCCTTGGGGTGTTTGGCGAGGGCACTGAAGCTTTCTTT. Using reference TRBV5-4 and TRBJ1-1 for the parts outside the CDR3, the full variable domain is ETGVTQSPTHLIKTRGQQVTLRCSSQSGHNTVSWYQQALGQGPQFIFQYYREEENGRGNFPPRFSGLQFPNYSSELNVNALELDDSALYLCASSDPSLGVFGEGTEAFFGQGTRLTVV.